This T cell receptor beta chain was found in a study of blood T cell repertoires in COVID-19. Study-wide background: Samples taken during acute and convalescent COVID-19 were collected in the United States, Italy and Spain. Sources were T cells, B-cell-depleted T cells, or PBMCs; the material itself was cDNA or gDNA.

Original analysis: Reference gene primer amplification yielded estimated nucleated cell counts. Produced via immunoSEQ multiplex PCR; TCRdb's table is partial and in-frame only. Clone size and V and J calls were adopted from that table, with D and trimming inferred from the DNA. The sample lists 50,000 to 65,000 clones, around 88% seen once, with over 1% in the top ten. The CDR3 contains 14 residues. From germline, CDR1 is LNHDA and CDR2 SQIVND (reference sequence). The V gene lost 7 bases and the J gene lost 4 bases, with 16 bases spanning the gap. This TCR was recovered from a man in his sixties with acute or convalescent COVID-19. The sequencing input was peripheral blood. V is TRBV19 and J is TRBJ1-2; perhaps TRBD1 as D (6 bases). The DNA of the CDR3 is TGTGCCAGTACTGGACAGTTCTCCTTCTATGGCTACACCTTC. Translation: CASTGQFSFYGYTF.